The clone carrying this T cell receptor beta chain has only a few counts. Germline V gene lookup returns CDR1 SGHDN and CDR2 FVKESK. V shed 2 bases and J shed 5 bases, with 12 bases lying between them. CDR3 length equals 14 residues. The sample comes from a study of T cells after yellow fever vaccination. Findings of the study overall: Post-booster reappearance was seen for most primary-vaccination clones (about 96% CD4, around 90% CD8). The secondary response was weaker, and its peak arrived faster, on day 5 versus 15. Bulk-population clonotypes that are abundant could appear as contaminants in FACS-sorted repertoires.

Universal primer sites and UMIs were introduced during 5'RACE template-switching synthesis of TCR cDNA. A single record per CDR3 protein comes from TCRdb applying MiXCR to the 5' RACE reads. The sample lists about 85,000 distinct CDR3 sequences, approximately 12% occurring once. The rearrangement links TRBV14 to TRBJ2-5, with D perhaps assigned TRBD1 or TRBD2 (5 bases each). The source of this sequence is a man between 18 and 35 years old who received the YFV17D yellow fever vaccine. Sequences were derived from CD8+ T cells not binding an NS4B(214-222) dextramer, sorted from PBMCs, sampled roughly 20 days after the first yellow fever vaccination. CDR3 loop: CASSQTGGRETQYF. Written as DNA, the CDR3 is TGTGCCAGCAGCCAAACTGGGGGTAGGGAGACCCAGTACTTC.